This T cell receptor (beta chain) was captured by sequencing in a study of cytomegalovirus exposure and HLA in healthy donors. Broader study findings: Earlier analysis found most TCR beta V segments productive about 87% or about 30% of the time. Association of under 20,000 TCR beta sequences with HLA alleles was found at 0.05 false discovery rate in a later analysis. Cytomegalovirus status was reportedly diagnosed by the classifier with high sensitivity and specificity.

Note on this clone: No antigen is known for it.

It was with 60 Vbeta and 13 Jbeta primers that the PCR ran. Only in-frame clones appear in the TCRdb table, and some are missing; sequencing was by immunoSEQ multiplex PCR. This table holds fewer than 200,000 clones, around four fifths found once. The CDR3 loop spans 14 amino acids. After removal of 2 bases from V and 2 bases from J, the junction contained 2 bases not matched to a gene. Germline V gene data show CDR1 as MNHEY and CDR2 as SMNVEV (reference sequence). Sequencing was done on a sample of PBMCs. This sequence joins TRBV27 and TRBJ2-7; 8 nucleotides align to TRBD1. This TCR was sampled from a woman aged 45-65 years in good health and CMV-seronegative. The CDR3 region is CASSLMDRAYEQYF. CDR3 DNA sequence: TGTGCCAGCAGTTTAATGGACAGGGCCTACGAGCAGTACTTC.